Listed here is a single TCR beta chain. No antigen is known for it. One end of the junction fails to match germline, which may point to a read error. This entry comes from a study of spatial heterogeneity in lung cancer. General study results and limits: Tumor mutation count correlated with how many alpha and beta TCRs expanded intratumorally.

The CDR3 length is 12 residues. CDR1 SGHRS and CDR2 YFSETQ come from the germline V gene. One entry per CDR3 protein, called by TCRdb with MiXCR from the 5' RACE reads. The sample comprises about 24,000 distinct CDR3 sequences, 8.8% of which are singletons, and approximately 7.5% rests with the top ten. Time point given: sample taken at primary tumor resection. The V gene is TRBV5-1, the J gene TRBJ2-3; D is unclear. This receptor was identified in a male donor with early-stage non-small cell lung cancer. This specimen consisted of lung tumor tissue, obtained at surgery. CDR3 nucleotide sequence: TGCACCAGCAGCTTGTTGGGGGATACGCAGTATTTT. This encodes CTSSLLGDTQYF.